This T cell receptor beta chain was sequenced in a study of T cells expressing NK-cell markers. About the study: TCR beta repertoires came from sorted CD3+CD56+NKG2C+, CD3+CD56+NKG2C- and CD3+CD56-NKG2C+ T cells. With respect to HCMV, most of the eight sequenced donors were seropositive, and one was seronegative. Study-level results: For about 6 donors, the dominant NKG2C+ clonotypes made up roughly 1.0-7.0% of their CD8+ T cells.

TCR beta cDNA was made by 5'RACE template switching with UMIs. TCRdb reanalyzed the 5' RACE reads and collapses them to one entry per CDR3 protein, without DNA. This repertoire comprises hundreds of thousands of distinct CDR3 sequences; its ten largest clones make up less than 7.5%. Comment on this clonotype: Its antigen remains unknown.

From germline, CDR1 is SGHNT and CDR2 YYREEE (reference sequence). The CDR3 is 14 amino acids. This receptor was taken from a woman between 18 and 69 years old in good health. Sequenced: blood T cells: a sorted CD56 or NKG2C T cell subset, CD4+ or CD8+ T cells, or bulk PBMC T cells (not recorded which). The chain is built from TRBV5-4 and TRBJ2-7; the TCRdb D gene call, TRBD1, has no DNA to confirm it. CDR3 residues: CASSLTGSPYEQYF.